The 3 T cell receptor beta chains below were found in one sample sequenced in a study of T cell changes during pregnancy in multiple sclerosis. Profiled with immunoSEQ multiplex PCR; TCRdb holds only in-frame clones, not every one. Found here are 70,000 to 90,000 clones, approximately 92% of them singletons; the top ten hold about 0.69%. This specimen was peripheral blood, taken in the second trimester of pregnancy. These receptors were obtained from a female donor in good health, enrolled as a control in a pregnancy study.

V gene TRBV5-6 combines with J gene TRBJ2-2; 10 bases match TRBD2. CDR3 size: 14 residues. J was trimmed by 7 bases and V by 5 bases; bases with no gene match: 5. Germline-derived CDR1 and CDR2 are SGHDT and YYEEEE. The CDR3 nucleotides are TGTGCCAGCAGAGCGGGGGGGCCAGACGGGGAGCTGTTTTTT. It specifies CASRAGGPDGELFF.

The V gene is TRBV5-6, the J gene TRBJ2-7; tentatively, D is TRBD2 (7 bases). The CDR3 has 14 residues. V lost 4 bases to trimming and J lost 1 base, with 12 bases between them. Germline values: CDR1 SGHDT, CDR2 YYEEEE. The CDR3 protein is CASSLGGTSYEQYF. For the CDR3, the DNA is TGTGCCAGCAGCCTGGGGGGGACATCCTACGAGCAGTACTTC.

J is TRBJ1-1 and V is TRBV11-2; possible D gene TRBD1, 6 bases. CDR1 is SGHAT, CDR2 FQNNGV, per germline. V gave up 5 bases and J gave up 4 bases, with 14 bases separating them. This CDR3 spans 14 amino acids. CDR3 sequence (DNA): TGTGCCAGCAGCCAAAGAAGAGGGGGCACTGAAGCTTTCTTT. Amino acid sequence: CASSQRRGGTEAFF.